This entry lists 21 T cell receptor beta chains sequenced from one sample in a study of T cells in Graves' hyperthyroidism and ophthalmopathy. TCR beta CDR3 regions were amplified from RNA transcripts. HTBI primers were used for first-round RT-PCR of the TCR CDR3. Each CDR3 protein gets one entry after TCRdb re-called the multiplex PCR reads with MiXCR. This table has 300,000 to 350,000 distinct CDR3 sequences, approximately 15% appearing once. The sequencing input was blood. The receptors were sampled from a young woman with Graves' hyperthyroidism.

The gene calls are TRBV6-1 and TRBJ1-1; the D is unclear. Trimming left V 5 bases short and J 4 bases short, with 11 bases between. Germline lookup yields CDR1 MNHNS and CDR2 SASEGT. CDR3 length: 13 residues. This CDR3 reads CASSYNTFTEAFF. CDR3 in DNA: TGTGCCAGCAGTTATAACACCTTCACTGAAGCTTTCTTT.

This clonotype showed up many times. J is TRBJ2-3 and V is TRBV20-1; D not resolved. There are 15 residues in the CDR3. V was cut by 5 bases and J by 4 bases, with 19 bases left in between. Germline CDR1 is DFQATT and CDR2 is SNEGSKA (reference sequence). The chain's CDR3 is CSAGISEAVADTQYF. In nucleotides, the CDR3 is TGCAGTGCTGGAATCTCAGAGGCGGTCGCAGATACGCAGTATTTT.

This clonotype showed up many times. The chain joins TRBV20-1 to TRBJ1-6; possibly TRBD1 for D (5 bases). Trimming removed 3 bases at V and 7 bases at J, with 13 bases between. The CDR3 consists of 14 residues. The germline CDR1 and CDR2 sequences are DFQATT and SNEGSKA (reference sequence). The CDR3 DNA follows: TGCAGTGCTAGCGGACACGCTTCGAATTCACCCCTCCACTTT. Residues: CSASGHASNSPLHF.

Ten or more counts support this clonotype. The CDR3 reads CAWSVSTEAFF. DNA for the CDR3: TGTGCCTGGAGTGTATCCACTGAAGCTTTCTTT. The gene calls are TRBV30 and TRBJ1-1; D is undetermined. Germline CDR1 is GTSNPN and CDR2 is SVGIG (reference sequence). The CDR3 is 11 residues long. V was pared by 0 bases and J by 4 bases, with 3 bases between.

This clonotype was detected many times. The genes are TRBV12-3 or TRBV12-4 and TRBJ2-7, with a possible D match to TRBD1 (5 bases). The V end lost 6 bases, the J end lost 3 bases, and 12 bases lay between the germline ends. The CDR3 is 13 residues long. CDR3 sequence (DNA): TGTGCCAGCAGCCCTGACAGTTACTACGAGCAGTACTTC. It yields the protein CASSPDSYYEQYF.

This clonotype has ten or more counts. The V call is TRBV11-2, the J call TRBJ1-1; D call uncertain. Germline lookup yields CDR1 SGHAT and CDR2 FQNNGV. The CDR3 loop spans 13 amino acids. With 5 bases removed from V and 0 bases from J, the gap between germline ends came to 7 bases. The CDR3 sequence is CASSLELNTEAFF. The CDR3 region has the DNA TGTGCCAGCAGCCTCGAATTGAACACTGAAGCTTTCTTT.

This clonotype was recorded many times. The chain employs TRBV6-1 and TRBJ1-2, with D maybe TRBD1 (6 bases). This CDR3 spans 13 amino acids. Trimming cost V 8 bases and J 5 bases, with 15 bases left between them. Germline values: CDR1 MNHNS, CDR2 SASEGT. CDR3 residues: CASVSGTPYGYTF. The CDR3, as DNA: TGTGCCAGCGTCAGCGGGACACCGTATGGCTACACCTTC.

The CDR3 nucleotides read TGTGCCAGCAGTTACGGGCGTCAAGAGGGCGCCGTCCTGCCCCAGCATTTT. Its translation is CASSYGRQEGAVLPQHF. V gene TRBV6-5 combines with J gene TRBJ1-5, with no clear D. The length of the CDR3 is 17 residues. Germline loops: CDR1 MNHEY, CDR2 SVGAGI. V was cut by 2 bases and J by 9 bases, with 23 bases left in between.

This clonotype was detected many times. DNA of the CDR3: TGTGCCAGCAGTGAAGTTAGGGGGACCGTCTATGGCTACACCTTC. Translated: CASSEVRGTVYGYTF. The rearrangement links TRBV2 to TRBJ1-2; D perhaps matches TRBD1 (6 bases). Germline CDR1 reads SNHLY; CDR2 reads FYNNEI. Trimming shortened V by 1 base and J by 4 bases, and 13 bases separated the two germline ends. The length of the CDR3 is 15 residues.

V is TRBV6-5 and J is TRBJ2-5, with D tentatively TRBD1 or TRBD2 (5 bases each). CDR3 length equals 17 residues. The germline CDR1 and CDR2 sequences are MNHEY and SVGAGI. V lost 0 bases, J lost 11 bases, and 25 bases lay in between. The CDR3 coding sequence is TGTGCCAGCAGTTACTCGAAACCCGGGGCAGAGCAAGAGAGTCAGTACTTC. The encoded protein is CASSYSKPGAEQESQYF.

A remark on this clonotype: A much larger clone differs from this one at a single base, so this may be a read error. The CDR3 ends on some other residue instead of the conserved phenylalanine or tryptophan, so this is likely a read error. The J gene is TRBJ2-1, the V gene TRBV9; possible D gene TRBD2, 6 bases. The CDR3 sequence is 15 residues long. From germline, CDR1 is SGDLS and CDR2 YYNGEE. The V end lost 0 bases, the J end lost 4 bases, and 11 bases lay between the germline ends. This chain's CDR3 is CASSVDGRDYNEQFL. For the CDR3, the DNA is TGTGCCAGCAGCGTAGACGGGAGAGATTACAATGAGCAGTTCCTC.

This clonotype was detected ten times or more. This chain connects TRBV12-5 to TRBJ1-2; 7 nucleotides agree with TRBD1. The ends lost 2 bases at V and 5 bases at J; junction bases unmatched: 5. The CDR3 has 14 amino acids. Germline CDR1 and CDR2: LGHNT and FRNRAP. Here the CDR3 DNA reads TGTGCTAGTGGTTTGAGCGGGACAGCGTATGGCTACACCTTC. It yields the protein CASGLSGTAYGYTF.

In its sample, this clonotype was seen a few times. This chain connects TRBV7-8 to TRBJ2-3, with TRBD2 matching over 8 bases. CDR1 is SGHVS, CDR2 FQNEAQ, per germline. The CDR3 loop spans 17 amino acids. The trim removed 2 bases at V and 4 bases at J, leaving 11 bases unmatched. The CDR3: CASSLSLAGGPADTQYF. The CDR3 coding sequence is TGTGCCAGCAGCTTATCTCTAGCGGGCGGCCCTGCAGATACGCAGTATTTT.

This clonotype was seen ten or more times. The V call is TRBV13, the J call TRBJ2-7; TRBD1 matches at 7 bases. V was pared by 4 bases and J by 1 base, with 7 bases of the junction left unmatched. CDR1 and CDR2 from the germline V gene are PRHDT and FYEKMQ (reference sequence). This CDR3 spans 15 amino acids. CDR3 in amino acids: CASSSTGTASYEQYF. The CDR3 DNA follows: TGTGCCAGCAGCTCCACCGGGACAGCTTCCTACGAGCAGTACTTC.

This clonotype was counted ten times or more. This rearrangement joins TRBV9 to TRBJ1-3; 7 bases are a match to TRBD1. CDR3 length: 15 amino acids. Germline V lookup: CDR1 SGDLS, CDR2 YYNGEE. The trim removed 0 bases at V and 3 bases at J, leaving 3 bases unmatched. The CDR3 reads CASSVEGTDGNTIYF. CDR3 bases: TGTGCCAGCAGCGTAGAGGGGACAGATGGAAACACCATATATTTT. The variable domain in full, with the rest retrieved from reference TRBV9 and TRBJ1-3, is DSGVTQTPKHLITATGQRVTLRCSPRSGDLSVYWYQQSLDQGLQFLIQYYNGEERAKGNILERFSAQQFPDLHSELNLSSLELGDSALYFCASSVEGTDGNTIYFGEGSWLTVV.

Concerning this clonotype: This may be a read error, as it is one base from a much larger clone. This chain connects TRBV6-1 to TRBJ1-5, with TRBD1 matching 10 bases. Germline-derived CDR1 and CDR2 are MNHNS and SASEGT. With V trimmed by 3 bases and J by 0 bases, 11 bases remained unmatched. The CDR3 is 19 residues long. CDR3 residues: CASSDLRGTGVGSNQPQHF. The DNA for the CDR3 is TGTGCCAGCAGTGATCTCCGCGGGACAGGGGTGGGTAGCAATCAGCCCCAGCATTTT.

In its sample, this clonotype was seen many times. The genes are TRBV28 and TRBJ1-3, with no clear D. Deletions cut 2 bases from V and 0 bases from J, with 14 bases between. Germline CDR1 reads MDHEN; CDR2 reads SYDVKM. This CDR3 is built from 17 residues. The CDR3 spells CASSLRTGISSGNTIYF. The CDR3 DNA sequence: TGTGCCAGCAGTTTACGGACGGGAATCAGCTCTGGAAACACCATATATTTT.

This clonotype was observed many times. V gene TRBV28 combines with J gene TRBJ2-7; 8 bases are shared with TRBD2. V trimming: 4 bases; J trimming: 2 bases; junction bases outside the gene matches: 16. The CDR3 totals 18 residues. Germline CDR1 is MDHEN and CDR2 is SYDVKM. CDR3 loop: CASSSALGGGRSPYEQYF. The DNA for the CDR3 is TGTGCCAGCAGTTCTGCCCTCGGGGGGGGGCGCTCACCCTACGAGCAGTACTTC.

The J gene is TRBJ2-7, the V gene TRBV6-1; D not certain. Germline V gives CDR1 MNHNS, CDR2 SASEGT. V lost 6 bases and J 2 bases, leaving 11 bases between the germline ends. The length of the CDR3 is 13 residues. The CDR3 DNA follows: TGTGCCAGCAGAGCGAGAGAGGCCTACGAGCAGTACTTC. It translates to CASRAREAYEQYF.

This clonotype was observed a handful of times. This may be a read error, as it is one base from a much larger clone. The J gene is TRBJ2-3, the V gene TRBV2, with D unresolved. CDR1 SNHLY and CDR2 FYNNEI come from the germline V gene. Trimming cost V 4 bases and J 8 bases, with 4 bases left between them. CDR3 length equals 10 residues. The DNA of the CDR3 is TGTGCCAGCAGTGGGGGTACGCAGTATTTT. Its translation: CASSGGTQYF.

This clonotype was seen many times. CDR3 in amino acids: CASSLVVAKETQYF. CDR3 DNA sequence: TGTGCCAGCAGTTTGGTGGTGGCCAAAGAGACCCAGTACTTC. The chain has TRBV12-3 or TRBV12-4 and TRBJ2-5; D remains unclear. Trimming took 3 bases from V and 3 from J, leaving 11 bases between them. CDR3 length: 14 residues.